The rows below give T cell receptor beta chains drawn from one sample of a study of T-cell memory formation after mild COVID-19. Using its own MiXCR run on the 5' RACE reads, TCRdb lists one record per CDR3 protein. Here the sample spans more than 300,000 distinct CDR3 sequences, 20% to 25% being singletons. Sequencing input: PBMCs or a T cell subset sorted from them (not recorded which). These TCRs come from a man between 18 and 35 years old who had mild COVID-19 (a few samples of this study predate the infection). Cell type and time point are not known. Both conserved end residues are part of each CDR3. The D gene is left open where the match is weak. Where a row states a size, it is once, few, many or the class of an expanded clone; other rows omit it.

abundance	d_gene	v_gene	j_gene	len	CDR3nt	CDR3aa
NA	NA	TRBV28	TRBJ1-4	14	TGTGCCAGCAGTTTAGCTGGGAGTAGGGAAAAACTGTTTTTT	CASSLAGSREKLFF
NA	TRBD1	TRBV7-2	TRBJ1-1	14	TGTGCCAGCAGCCGGGACAGCCAAGACACTGAAGCTTTCTTT	CASSRDSQDTEAFF
NA	NA	TRBV7-2	TRBJ2-4	15	TGTGCCAGCAAGTCCCAGGGGATTGGCAAAAACATTCAGTACTTC	CASKSQGIGKNIQYF
many	NA	TRBV5-1	TRBJ2-5	15	TGCGCCAGCAGCCGCGTGGATCCAGTTGGGGAGACCCAGTACTTC	CASSRVDPVGETQYF
few	NA	TRBV14	TRBJ1-2	14	TGTGCCAGCAGCGCACGAGGGGCGAACTATGGCTACACCTTC	CASSARGANYGYTF
NA	NA	TRBV28	TRBJ2-1	15	TGTGCCAGCAGTTTGTGGGGATTCTCCTACAATGAGCAGTTCTTC	CASSLWGFSYNEQFF
NA	TRBD2	TRBV7-9	TRBJ2-3	17	TGTGCCAACGGAGAGCTAGCGGGGGGGAGAAGCACAGATACGCAGTATTTT	CANGELAGGRSTDTQYF
few	TRBD1	TRBV7-2	TRBJ1-6	15	TGTGCCAGCAGCATGGACAGGGGGCGATACTCACCCCTCCACTTT	CASSMDRGRYSPLHF
NA	TRBD1	TRBV7-9	TRBJ2-7	15	TGTGCCAGCAGTCGCTCCGACAGGGGGTGGTACGAGCAGTACTTC	CASSRSDRGWYEQYF
NA	NA	TRBV19	TRBJ2-5	15	TGTGCCAGTTCACCCGAAGGCCTTGAGGTTGAGACCCAGTACTTC	CASSPEGLEVETQYF
few	NA	TRBV11-2	TRBJ1-4	14	TGTGCCAGCAGATCAGGGTTCTGGGTGGAAAAACTGTTTTTT	CASRSGFWVEKLFF
few	NA	TRBV6-5	TRBJ1-1	14	TGTGCCAGCAGTTATGGCCAGTTGAACACTGAAGCTTTCTTT	CASSYGQLNTEAFF
NA	NA	TRBV7-2	TRBJ1-6	13	TGTGCCAGCAGTTATATGGGGAATTCACCCCTCCACTTT	CASSYMGNSPLHF
NA	NA	TRBV11-2	TRBJ2-2	16	TGTGCCAGCAGCTCGTCCTATGAGGTGTACACCGGGGAGCTGTTTTTT	CASSSSYEVYTGELFF
NA	TRBD1	TRBV11-2	TRBJ1-1	13	TGTGCCAGCAGCGGGGACAGGGCGACTGAAGCTTTCTTT	CASSGDRATEAFF
few	TRBD2	TRBV9	TRBJ2-3	15	TGTGCCAGCAGCACAGGACTAGCAATTGCAGATACGCAGTATTTT	CASSTGLAIADTQYF
NA	NA	TRBV4-2	TRBJ1-1	18	TGTGCCAGCAGCCCCAAGGGACCGGGGGTGGATCTGAACACTGAAGCTTTCTTT	CASSPKGPGVDLNTEAFF
NA	NA	TRBV7-9	TRBJ1-1	12	TGTGCCAGCAGCTTAGACGGGCCTGAAGCTTTCTTT	CASSLDGPEAFF
few	TRBD2	TRBV20-1	TRBJ2-3	14	TGCAGTGCTCCCAGCGGGGGGAGCACAGATACGCAGTATTTT	CSAPSGGSTDTQYF
NA	NA	TRBV4-3	TRBJ1-2	14	TGCGCCAGCAGCCAAGAACAGGGAAGCTATGGCTACACCTTC	CASSQEQGSYGYTF
NA	NA	TRBV18	TRBJ2-1	12	TGTGCCAGCTCACCAGGGGATTTGGAGCAGTTCTTC	CASSPGDLEQFF
NA	NA	TRBV29-1	TRBJ2-1	11	TGCAGCGTTGTTGGTAGGAACGAGCAGTTCTTC	CSVVGRNEQFF
NA	NA	TRBV5-1	TRBJ2-5	13	TGCGCCAGCACCCCCGTCGGGGGAGAGACCCAGTACTTC	CASTPVGGETQYF
NA	NA	TRBV24-1	TRBJ2-5	15	TGTGCCACCAGTGACCACTTCGCCGGGGAAGAGACCCAGTACTTC	CATSDHFAGEETQYF
few	TRBD2	TRBV3-1	TRBJ2-7	21	TGTGCCAGCAGCCAAGACCCGCAGAGATCCGGGACTAGCGGGGGGGTATACGAGCAGTACTTC	CASSQDPQRSGTSGGVYEQYF
NA	NA	TRBV20-1	TRBJ1-2	16	TGCAGTGGTAGAACGGGGGGCGCGAGGTCTAACTATGGCTACACCTTC	CSGRTGGARSNYGYTF
few	TRBD1	TRBV29-1	TRBJ2-2	15	TGCAGCGTGAGGAAGGGACAGGGATTCAGCGGGGAGCTGTTTTTT	CSVRKGQGFSGELFF
NA	TRBD1	TRBV7-2	TRBJ2-1	12	TGTGCCAGCAGCTGGGGACAGGCGGTGCAGTTCTTC	CASSWGQAVQFF
NA	TRBD1	TRBV7-3	TRBJ2-1	14	TGTGCCAGCAGCTCCGAGACAGGGATGAATGAGCAGTTCTTC	CASSSETGMNEQFF
few	NA	TRBV5-1	TRBJ1-1	15	TGCGCCAGCACCGGGGGGCGCAGGTTGAACACTGAAGCTTTCTTT	CASTGGRRLNTEAFF
few	NA	TRBV29-1	TRBJ1-2	13	TGCAGCGATGGACCCAGTGGCGACTATGGCTACACCTTC	CSDGPSGDYGYTF
NA	NA	TRBV7-9	TRBJ2-2	14	TGTGCCAGCAGAGACGGCCCGGACACCGGGGAGCTGTTTTTT	CASRDGPDTGELFF
few	TRBD2	TRBV5-6	TRBJ2-5	14	TGTGCCAGCAGGCCAGCGGGGCAAGGAGAGACCCAGTACTTC	CASRPAGQGETQYF
NA	TRBD1	TRBV5-1	TRBJ1-1	15	TGCGCCAGCACTATGGAAGATGGACAGGGGGCTAGGTCTTTCTTT	CASTMEDGQGARSFF
NA	TRBD2	TRBV5-1	TRBJ2-1	13	TGCGCCAGCAGCTTGGGACTAGCCAATGAGCAGTTCTTC	CASSLGLANEQFF
many	NA	TRBV9	TRBJ1-6	14	TGTGCCAGCAGCCCTTGGGGGGCAGGATCACCCCTCCACTTT	CASSPWGAGSPLHF
many	TRBD1	TRBV7-2	TRBJ1-2	16	TGTGCCAGCAGCTTGGCTGGACAGGGGAGGAACTATGGCTACACCTTC	CASSLAGQGRNYGYTF
NA	NA	TRBV28	TRBJ1-6	14	TGTGCCAGCGTCCGCGGCCCTTATAATTCACCCCTCCACTTT	CASVRGPYNSPLHF
NA	TRBD2	TRBV6-2/TRBV6-3	TRBJ2-2	16	TGTGCCAGCAGCAGAGGACTAGCGGGGAGAACCGGGGAGCTGTTTTTT	CASSRGLAGRTGELFF
many	NA	TRBV19	TRBJ2-7	15	TGTGCCAGTAGTATTGGGCAGCGCCGGGTCAACGAGCAGTACTTC	CASSIGQRRVNEQYF